The entry that follows covers one T cell receptor beta chain sequence. The length of the CDR3 is 14 residues. CDR1 is SGDLS, CDR2 YYNGEE, per germline. Trimming cost V 3 bases and J 7 bases, with 16 bases left between them. This record belongs to a study of OX40 agonist ivuxolimab in advanced cancers. At the level of the study: Dose-escalation cases comprised hepatocellular carcinoma, melanoma, renal cell or head and neck cancer.

Using immunoSEQ multiplex PCR, the repertoire was profiled, and TCRdb retains in-frame clones only, with some absent. The sample holds tens of thousands of clones, 85% to 95% seen once. The sequenced sample was CD4+ or CD8+ T cells sorted from blood, obtained in a trial of the OX40 agonist ivuxolimab. The TCR sequence derives from an adult with an advanced solid tumor such as melanoma, head and neck, liver or kidney cancer. V gene TRBV9 combines with J gene TRBJ1-2, with TRBD1 as a possible D gene (6 bases). The CDR3, as DNA: TGTGCCAGCAGCGGGAATACAGGGATTTCTGGCTACACCTTC. Amino acid sequence: CASSGNTGISGYTF.